This T cell receptor beta chain was observed in a study of T cells after yellow fever vaccination. The study's findings and limits: Weaker, the secondary response had a peak occurring faster, on day 5 versus 15. Reappearance after the booster was observed for most primary-vaccination clones (roughly 97% CD4, about 85% CD8). Abundant clonotypes (contaminants from the bulk population) could be present in FACS-sorted repertoires.

On this clonotype itself: The antigen is not known.

5'RACE template switching added a universal primer site and UMIs to TCR cDNA. TCRdb called the 5' RACE reads again in MiXCR, with one record for every CDR3 protein. Of some 320,000 distinct CDR3 sequences listed, 8.5% to 10% are singletons. The clonotype originates from a man between 18 and 35 years old who received the YFV17D yellow fever vaccine. The sample here was PBMCs, taken on the day of the first yellow fever vaccination.

DNA for the CDR3: TGTGCCAGCAGTCACACAAAGTTGGTATGGAACACTGAAGCTTTCTTT. This sequence encodes CASSHTKLVWNTEAFF. The chain employs TRBV6-5 and TRBJ1-1; no reliable D call. Trimming stripped 5 bases from V and 1 base from J, with 17 bases between. The CDR3 is made up of 16 amino acids. Germline CDR1 is MNHEY and CDR2 is SVGAGI.